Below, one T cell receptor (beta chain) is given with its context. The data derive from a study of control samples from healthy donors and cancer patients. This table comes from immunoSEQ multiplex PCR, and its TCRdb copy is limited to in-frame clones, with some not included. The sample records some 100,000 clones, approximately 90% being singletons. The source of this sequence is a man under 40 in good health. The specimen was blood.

CDR3 nucleotide sequence: TGTGCCAGCAGCCTCTCCGTCCTGAACACCGGGGAGCTGTTTTTT. Translated: CASSLSVLNTGELFF. This chain uses TRBV16 with TRBJ2-2; D unresolved. CDR1 and CDR2 from the germline V gene are KGHSY and FQNENV. The CDR3 has 15 amino acids. V was trimmed by 4 bases and J by 1 base, leaving 10 bases between them.